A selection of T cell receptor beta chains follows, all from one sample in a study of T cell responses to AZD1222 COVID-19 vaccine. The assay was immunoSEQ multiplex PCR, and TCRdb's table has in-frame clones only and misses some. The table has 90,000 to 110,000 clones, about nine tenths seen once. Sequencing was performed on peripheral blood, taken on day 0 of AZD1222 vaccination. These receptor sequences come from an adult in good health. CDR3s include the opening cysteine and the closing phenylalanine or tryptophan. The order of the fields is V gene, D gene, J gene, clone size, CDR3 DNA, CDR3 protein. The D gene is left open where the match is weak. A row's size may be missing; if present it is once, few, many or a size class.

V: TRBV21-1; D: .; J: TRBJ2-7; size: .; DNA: TGTGCCAGCAATTACGGATACGAGCAGTACTTC; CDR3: CASNYGYEQYF
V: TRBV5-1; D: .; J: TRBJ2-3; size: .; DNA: TGCGCCAGCAGCTTTAGGGGGGGCCCAGATACGCAGTATTTT; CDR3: CASSFRGGPDTQYF
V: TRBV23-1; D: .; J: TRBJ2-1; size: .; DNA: TGCGCCAGCAGTCAATCTGTTTATGAGCAGTTCTTC; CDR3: CASSQSVYEQFF
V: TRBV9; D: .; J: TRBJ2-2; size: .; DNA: TGTGCCAGCAGCGTAGACCCCACCGGGGAGCTGTTTTTT; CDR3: CASSVDPTGELFF
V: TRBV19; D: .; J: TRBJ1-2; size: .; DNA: TGTGCCAGTAGTATTGGTGACGGGCCCGGTCGCTTC; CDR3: CASSIGDGPGRF
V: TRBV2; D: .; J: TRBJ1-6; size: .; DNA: TGTGCCAGCAGTGCGTTCGCTAATTCACCCCTCCACTTT; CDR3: CASSAFANSPLHF
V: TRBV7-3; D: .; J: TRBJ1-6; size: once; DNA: TGTGCCAGCAGCCCCAACCCTGGATCACCCCTCCACTTT; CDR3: CASSPNPGSPLHF
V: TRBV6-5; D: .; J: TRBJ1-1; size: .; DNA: TGTGCCAGCAGTTACGGCCCGGTGAACACTGAAGCTTTCTTT; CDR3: CASSYGPVNTEAFF
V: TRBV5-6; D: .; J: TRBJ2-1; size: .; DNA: TGTGCCAGCAGCTCTGGCCTCCGGGGACTCAATGAGCAGTTCTTC; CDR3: CASSSGLRGLNEQFF
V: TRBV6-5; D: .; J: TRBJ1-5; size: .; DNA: TGTGCCAGCAGCTCTTCCGGGACACCAAATCAGCCCCAGCATTTT; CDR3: CASSSSGTPNQPQHF